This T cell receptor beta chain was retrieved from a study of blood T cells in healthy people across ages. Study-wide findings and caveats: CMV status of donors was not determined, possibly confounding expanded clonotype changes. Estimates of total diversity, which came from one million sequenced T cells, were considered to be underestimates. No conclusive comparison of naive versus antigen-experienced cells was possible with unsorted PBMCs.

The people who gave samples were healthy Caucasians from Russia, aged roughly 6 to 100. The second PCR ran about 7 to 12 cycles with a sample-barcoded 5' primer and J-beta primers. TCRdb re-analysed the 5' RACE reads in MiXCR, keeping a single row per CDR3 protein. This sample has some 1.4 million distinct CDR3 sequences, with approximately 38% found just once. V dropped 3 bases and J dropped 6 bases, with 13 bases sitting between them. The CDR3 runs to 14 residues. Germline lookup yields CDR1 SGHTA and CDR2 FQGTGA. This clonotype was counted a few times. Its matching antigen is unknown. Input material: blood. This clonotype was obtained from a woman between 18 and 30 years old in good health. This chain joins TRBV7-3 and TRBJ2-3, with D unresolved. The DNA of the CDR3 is TGTGCCAGCAGCTTTTTAGCCTACGGGGATACGCAGTATTTT. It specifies CASSFLAYGDTQYF.